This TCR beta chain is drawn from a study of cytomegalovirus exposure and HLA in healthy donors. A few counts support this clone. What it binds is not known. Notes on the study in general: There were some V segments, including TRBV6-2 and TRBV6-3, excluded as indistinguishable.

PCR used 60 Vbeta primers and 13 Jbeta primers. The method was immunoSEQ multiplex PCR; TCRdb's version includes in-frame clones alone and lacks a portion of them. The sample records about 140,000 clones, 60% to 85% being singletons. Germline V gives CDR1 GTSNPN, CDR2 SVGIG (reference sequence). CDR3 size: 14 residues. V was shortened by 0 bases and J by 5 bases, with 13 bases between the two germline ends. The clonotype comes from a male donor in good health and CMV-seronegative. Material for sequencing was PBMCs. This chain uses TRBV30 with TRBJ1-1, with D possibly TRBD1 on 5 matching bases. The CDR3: CAWSVTWGRTEAFF. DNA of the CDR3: TGTGCCTGGAGTGTAACTTGGGGGAGGACTGAAGCTTTCTTT.